The sequence of this T cell receptor beta chain was determined in a study of T cell responses to AZD1222 COVID-19 vaccine. Study observations and caveats: Vaccine-associated CD4 TCRs ranged over spike, dominating at 160-218 and 743-854. The donor cohort was predominantly white British with a female majority, and clonal diversity may have been underestimated. As reported, nearly half of all spike-specific TCRs target variant regions that are unmutated. Following two doses of AZD1222, Spike-specific TCR breadth and depth rose.

This table comes from immunoSEQ multiplex PCR, and its TCRdb copy is limited to in-frame clones, with some not included. The table lists over 150,000 clones, approximately 90% of them singletons. This clone was seen a single time. Antigen unknown. The V gene lost 4 bases and the J gene lost 14 bases, with 12 bases spanning the gap. This CDR3 contains 12 residues. Germline lookup yields CDR1 MNHEY and CDR2 SMNVEV (reference sequence). The chain is built from TRBV27 and TRBJ1-6; D is uncertain. This clonotype was obtained from an adult in good health. Source: peripheral blood, taken on day 0 of AZD1222 vaccination. The CDR3 here is CASSSPQLTLHF. The CDR3 nucleotides read TGTGCCAGCAGTTCACCTCAGCTAACCCTCCACTTT.